This TCR beta chain was captured in a study of T cell repertoires in cytomegalovirus infection (dated by TCRdb to between 2018 and 2021). With regard to the full study: Donor HLA type was relevant to the analysis, because carriage of CMV infection together with the matching HLA type was indicated by public TCR beta signatures.

Data came from an Illumina HiSeq 1500. TCRdb reworked the public reads: Q25 trimming with fastp, MiXCR clone assembly, productive beta chains retained. Entries are consolidated by CDR3 protein sequence, retaining the most common genes and DNA. The sample has 230,000 or so distinct CDR3 sequences on record, about 15% of them singletons. Jointly, the top ten make up roughly 45% of the sample. Of note for this clonotype: Its specific antigen is unknown. The record has no base qualities; no much larger clone is one base away.

The germline V gene specifies MNHEY as CDR1 and SVGAGI as CDR2. CDR3 length: 15 amino acids, cysteine to phenylalanine. The DNA shown is the 45-base CDR3, in frame from base 1. Trimming takes 2 bases from V and 4 bases from J, and the germline ends sit 15 bases apart. Broader findings and caveats from the paper: Cumulative frequency of public TCR beta family members discriminated carriers of CMV infection plus the relevant HLA type in this cohort and an independent 352-donor cohort. The ex vivo response was dominated by HLA-C-restricted CMV-specific TCR beta clonotypes, and the single most frequent clonotype in two of eight donors was supplied by these HLA-C-restricted clonotypes.

This receptor chain uses TRBV6-5 and TRBJ2-7, with a weak D call of TRBD1 (6 bases match). The sequence came from a human donor in good health (CMV status not recorded). Some clones in this sample may be carry-over from other donors' samples. Sequenced input: CD8+ T cells from PBMCs. The sequenced DNA is TGTGCCAGCAGTTACCGACAGGTGCCCCCTTACGAGCAGTACTTC. It codes for CASSYRQVPPYEQYF.